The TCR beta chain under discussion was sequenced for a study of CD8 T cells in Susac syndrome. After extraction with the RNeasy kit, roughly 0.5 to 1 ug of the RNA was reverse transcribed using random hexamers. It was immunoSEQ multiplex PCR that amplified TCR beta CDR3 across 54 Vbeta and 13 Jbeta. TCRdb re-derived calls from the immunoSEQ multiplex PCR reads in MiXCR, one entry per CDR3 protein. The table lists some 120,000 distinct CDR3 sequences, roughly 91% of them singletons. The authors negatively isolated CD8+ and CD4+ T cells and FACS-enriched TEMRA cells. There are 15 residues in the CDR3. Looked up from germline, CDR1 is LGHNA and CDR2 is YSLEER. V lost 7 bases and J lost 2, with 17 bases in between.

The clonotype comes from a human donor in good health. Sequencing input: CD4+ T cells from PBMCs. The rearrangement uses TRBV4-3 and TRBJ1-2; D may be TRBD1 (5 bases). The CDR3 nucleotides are TGCGCCAGCACCAGGGCTCAGGATTTGAACTATGGCTACACCTTC. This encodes CASTRAQDLNYGYTF.